A selection of T cell receptor beta chains follows, all from one sample in a study of radiation and T cells in renal cell carcinoma. Libraries were prepared by immunoSEQ multiplex PCR; TCRdb keeps only in-frame clonotypes and omits some of them. The table includes approximately 110,000 clones, about four fifths detected once. This sample comprised blood, obtained from a patient whose treatment included radiotherapy and nephrectomy. The receptors shown here come from a woman in her sixties with renal cell carcinoma. CDR3s include the opening cysteine and the closing phenylalanine or tryptophan. A D gene is named only where the DNA matches it firmly. Only part of the rows carry a size: once, few, many, or a class if the clone is expanded.

NA	NA	TRBV18	TRBJ1-2	TGTGCCAGCTCGCCGGGAAATCTGAAGGGCTACACCTTC	CASSPGNLKGYTF
NA	NA	TRBV6-1	TRBJ1-4	TGTGCCAGCAGTGAATTTGTCAGGATTGCAACTAATGAAAAACTGTTTTTT	CASSEFVRIATNEKLFF
TRBD1	NA	TRBV19	TRBJ1-2	TGTGCCAGTAGGACGACAGGGAACTATGGCTACACCTTC	CASRTTGNYGYTF
NA	NA	TRBV9	TRBJ2-3	TGTGCCAGCAGCGCCCGTGGGGGCACAGATACGCAGTATTTT	CASSARGGTDTQYF
NA	NA	TRBV18	TRBJ2-2	TGTGCCAGCTCCCCCGGGACGGAGGGGAGGACTACAGGCGGGGAGCTGTTTTTT	CASSPGTEGRTTGGELFF
TRBD1	NA	TRBV28	TRBJ2-1	TGTGCCAGCAGCAGGGACAGGGTATCCTACAATGAGCAGTTCTTC	CASSRDRVSYNEQFF
NA	NA	TRBV7-7	TRBJ2-6	TGTGCTAGCAGCTTATTGTTAGGGCCCCAATCTGGGGCCAACGTCCTGACTTTC	CASSLLLGPQSGANVLTF
NA	few	TRBV19	TRBJ1-1	TGTGCCAGTAGCTATACAGGGAACACTGAAGCTTTCTTT	CASSYTGNTEAFF
NA	NA	TRBV5-4	TRBJ2-7	TGTGCCAGCAGCTCCGGGACCCTGGGCTACGAGCAGTACTTC	CASSSGTLGYEQYF
NA	NA	TRBV29-1	TRBJ1-3	TGCAGCGTTGAGGTTCCAACCTCTGGAAACACCATATATTTT	CSVEVPTSGNTIYF
NA	NA	TRBV28	TRBJ2-7	TGTGCCAGCAGCCCCACCGGGCAGGGGATTCACGAGCAGTACTTC	CASSPTGQGIHEQYF
NA	few	TRBV10-2	TRBJ1-1	TGCGCCAGCAGCGGAATCAGGAACACTGAAGCTTTCTTT	CASSGIRNTEAFF
NA	few	TRBV5-1	TRBJ2-5	TGCGCCAGCAGCTTGGAGACAGCACAAGAGACCCAGTACTTC	CASSLETAQETQYF
NA	once	TRBV25-1	TRBJ2-5	TGTGCCAGCAGTGACCCCCGGGGGCGGGGAGAGACCCAGTACTTC	CASSDPRGRGETQYF
NA	NA	TRBV7-2	TRBJ1-5	TGTGCCAGCAGCTTAGGGCACCAGGCACAGCCCCAGCATTTT	CASSLGHQAQPQHF
NA	once	TRBV4-2	TRBJ1-5	TGTGCCAGCAGCCAAGTCCTTTCAGGGACGAATAATCAGCCCCAGCATTTT	CASSQVLSGTNNQPQHF
TRBD1	once	TRBV6-6	TRBJ2-3	TGTGCCAGCAGTGGGGACAGGGGGATATCAGATACGCAGTATTTT	CASSGDRGISDTQYF
NA	NA	TRBV6-5	TRBJ1-1	TGTGCCAGCAGTCCGGGAGCCATGAACACTGAAGCTTTCTTT	CASSPGAMNTEAFF
NA	NA	TRBV5-1	TRBJ2-5	TGCGCCAGCAGCTCGAAGACAGGATCGGAGACCCAGTACTTC	CASSSKTGSETQYF
NA	NA	TRBV6-1	TRBJ2-7	TGTGCCAGCAGCATCGGAATTTTGAGCTCCTACGAGCAGTACTTC	CASSIGILSSYEQYF
TRBD1	NA	TRBV6-5	TRBJ1-2	TGTGCCAGCAGTTACGGCGGGACAGGGGGAGGCGATGGCTACACCTTC	CASSYGGTGGGDGYTF
NA	NA	TRBV18	TRBJ2-7	TGTGCCAGCTCACCCCTCTTCTACGAGCAGTACTTC	CASSPLFYEQYF
NA	NA	TRBV28	TRBJ1-4	TGTGCCAGCAGAGAGTGGGGGGGCGCTGAGGGTGAAAAACTGTTTTTT	CASREWGGAEGEKLFF
NA	NA	TRBV5-1	TRBJ2-7	TGCGCCAGCAGCTTGGATGGAACGTCCTACGAGCAGTACTTC	CASSLDGTSYEQYF
NA	NA	TRBV5-6	TRBJ2-5	TGTGCCAGCAGCTCCCTAGGGACGGTAGAAGAGACCCAGTACTTC	CASSSLGTVEETQYF
NA	NA	TRBV20-1	TRBJ2-3	TGCAGTGCCAATACAGATACGCAGTATTTT	CSANTDTQYF
NA	NA	TRBV6-5	TRBJ2-7	TGTGCCAGCAGTTACGGGGTGGCCGCCGCCTACGAGCAGTACTTC	CASSYGVAAAYEQYF
NA	NA	TRBV6-1	TRBJ2-7	TGTGCCACCCAAAGCGGACTAAGCTCCTACGAGCAGTACTTC	CATQSGLSSYEQYF
NA	NA	TRBV5-4	TRBJ2-3	TGTGCCAGCAGTCGGGGCACAGATACGCAGTATTTT	CASSRGTDTQYF
TRBD1	once	TRBV6-5	TRBJ1-2	TGTGCCAGCAGTTACCAGGCGGACAGGAACCATGGCTACACCTTC	CASSYQADRNHGYTF
NA	NA	TRBV10-3	TRBJ1-3	TGTGCCATCAGCCTCCAGGGCTCTGGAAACACCATATATTTT	CAISLQGSGNTIYF
NA	NA	TRBV7-6	TRBJ1-2	TGTGCCAGCAGCCGGACTTCAGGGTATCCTGGTGGCTACACCTTC	CASSRTSGYPGGYTF
NA	NA	TRBV6-1	TRBJ1-4	TGTGCCAGCAGGAGTACAGGGCGCGGTAATGAAAAACTGTTTTTT	CASRSTGRGNEKLFF
TRBD2	NA	TRBV19	TRBJ2-1	TGTGCCAGTTCCCCCCTACCCGACATCGGGAGGGGGTTCTTC	CASSPLPDIGRGFF
NA	NA	TRBV19	TRBJ2-3	TGTGCCAGTAGTAACCCGGGCCTCACAGATACGCAGTATTTT	CASSNPGLTDTQYF
NA	NA	TRBV10-1	TRBJ1-2	TGCGCCAGCAGTGAGTCGACGGGATGGGGTGGCTACACCTTC	CASSESTGWGGYTF
TRBD1	NA	TRBV7-2	TRBJ2-7	TGTGCCAGCAGCCTAGGACAGGGCGGCTACGAGCAGTACTTC	CASSLGQGGYEQYF
NA	NA	TRBV4-1	TRBJ2-3	TGCGCCAGCAGCCTTCCGGACAGAGTCACAGATACGCAGTATTTT	CASSLPDRVTDTQYF
NA	few	TRBV5-4	TRBJ1-4	TGTGCCAGCAGCCCCAAGGATGGGGGGAATGAAAAACTGTTTTTT	CASSPKDGGNEKLFF
NA	NA	TRBV2	TRBJ1-1	TGTGCCAGCAGTGTAATCGCGGGAGTGAACACTGAAGCTTTCTTT	CASSVIAGVNTEAFF
NA	NA	TRBV19	TRBJ2-6	TGTGCCGGGAACAGGGCTGGGGCCAACGTCCTGACTTTC	CAGNRAGANVLTF
NA	NA	TRBV28	TRBJ1-2	TGTGCCAGCAGCATACTTGGGGAAAAGGGCCCTAACTATGGCTACACCTTC	CASSILGEKGPNYGYTF
NA	NA	TRBV11-3	TRBJ2-2	TGTGCCAGCAGCTTAGTAAGACGGTCAGGGGAGCTGTTTTTT	CASSLVRRSGELFF
NA	NA	TRBV28	TRBJ2-7	TGTGCCAGCAGTTTATGGATAACTAGCTTACCCTACGAGCAGTACTTC	CASSLWITSLPYEQYF
NA	NA	TRBV18	TRBJ1-4	TGTGCCAGCTCACCACGGCAGGGCCCGGAGGAAAAACTGTTTTTT	CASSPRQGPEEKLFF
NA	NA	TRBV6-5	TRBJ2-3	TGTGCCAGCAGCCTTGGACCGGGTGCAGATACGCAGTATTTT	CASSLGPGADTQYF